This TCR beta chain is drawn from a study of blood T cell repertoires in COVID-19. Repertoires were generated with immunoSEQ multiplex PCR, while TCRdb's copy carries only in-frame clones and drops some. The repertoire consists of 190,000 or so clones, with about 81% occurring once and the leading ten covering about 12%. The CDR3 sequence is 15 residues long. CDR1 is SEHNR and CDR2 is FQNEAQ in the germline V gene (reference sequence). After removal of 4 bases from V and 4 bases from J, the junction contained 8 bases not matched to a gene. This chain links TRBV7-9 with TRBJ1-2; 8 bases are shared with TRBD1. The TCR sequence derives from an elderly woman with COVID-19, enrolled during active disease. Sequencing was carried out using peripheral blood. The CDR3 coding sequence is TGTGCCAGCAGCTCCGGACAGGGTGGCGGCTATGGCTACACCTTC. This translates into CASSSGQGGGYGYTF.